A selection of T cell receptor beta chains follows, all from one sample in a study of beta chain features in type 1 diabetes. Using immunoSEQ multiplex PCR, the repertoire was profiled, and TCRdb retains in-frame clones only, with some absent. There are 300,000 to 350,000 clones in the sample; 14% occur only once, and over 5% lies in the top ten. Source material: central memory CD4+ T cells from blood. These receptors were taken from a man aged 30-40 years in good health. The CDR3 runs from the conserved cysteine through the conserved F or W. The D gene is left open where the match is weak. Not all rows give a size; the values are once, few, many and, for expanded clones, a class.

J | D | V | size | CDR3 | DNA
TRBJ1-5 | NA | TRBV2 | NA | CASRPQGGSNQPQHF | TGTGCCAGCAGACCACAGGGAGGAAGCAATCAGCCCCAGCATTTT
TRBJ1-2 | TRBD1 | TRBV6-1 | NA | CAGDLLTGDYGYTF | TGTGCCGGCGATCTCTTGACAGGGGACTATGGCTACACCTTC
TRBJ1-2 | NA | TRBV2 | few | CASSETSRAGGYTF | TGTGCCAGCAGTGAAACTTCGAGGGCTGGGGGCTACACCTTC
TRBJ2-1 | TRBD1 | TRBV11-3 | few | CASSWTGLFNEQFF | TGTGCCAGCAGCTGGACAGGGTTATTCAATGAGCAGTTCTTC
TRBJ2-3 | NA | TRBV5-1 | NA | CASSLTGTTDTQYF | TGCGCCAGCAGCTTAACAGGGACCACAGATACGCAGTATTTT
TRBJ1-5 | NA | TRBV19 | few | CASSSRNQPQHF | TGTGCCAGTAGTAGCCGGAATCAGCCCCAGCATTTT
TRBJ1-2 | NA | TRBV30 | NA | CAYIEEGYGYTF | TGTGCCTACATAGAAGAGGGCTATGGCTACACCTTC
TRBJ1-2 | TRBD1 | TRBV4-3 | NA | CASSQLRDSDGYTF | TGCGCCAGCAGCCAACTACGGGACAGCGATGGCTACACCTTC
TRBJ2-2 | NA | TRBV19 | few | CASQPWSTGELFF | TGTGCCAGCCAGCCGTGGAGCACCGGGGAGCTGTTTTTT
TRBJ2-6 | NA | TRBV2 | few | CASLAGYPANVLTF | TGTGCCAGCCTTGCAGGGTACCCGGCCAACGTCCTGACTTTC
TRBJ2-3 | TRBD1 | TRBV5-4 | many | CASSLPTGAMGTDTQYF | TGTGCCAGCAGCCTACCGACAGGGGCGATGGGCACAGATACGCAGTATTTT
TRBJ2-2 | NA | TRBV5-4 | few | CASSQVRSAGELFF | TGCGCCAGCAGCCAAGTGAGGAGCGCCGGGGAGCTGTTTTTT
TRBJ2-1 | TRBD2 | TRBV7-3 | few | CASSSLAGGPREQFF | TGTGCCAGCAGCTCCTTAGCGGGAGGGCCGAGGGAGCAGTTCTTC
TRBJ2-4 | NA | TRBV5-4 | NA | CASRPGEGNIQYF | TGTGCCAGCCGTCCGGGAGAAGGGAACATTCAGTACTTC
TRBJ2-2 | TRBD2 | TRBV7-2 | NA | CASPKGLAANTGELFF | TGTGCCAGCCCCAAGGGACTAGCGGCGAACACCGGGGAGCTGTTTTTT
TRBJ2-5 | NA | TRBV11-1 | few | CASSTWTGSGETQYF | TGTGCCAGCAGCACCTGGACGGGCAGTGGGGAGACCCAGTACTTC
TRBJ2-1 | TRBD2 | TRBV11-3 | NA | CASSFSSGRFYNEQFF | TGTGCCAGCAGCTTCTCTAGCGGGAGATTTTACAATGAGCAGTTCTTC
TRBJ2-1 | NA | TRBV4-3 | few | CASSQVLSVSYQFF | TGCGCCAGCAGCCAAGTCTTGAGCGTGTCCTATCAGTTCTTC
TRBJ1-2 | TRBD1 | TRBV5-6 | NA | CASKYTGGGGYTF | TGTGCCAGCAAGTACACAGGGGGAGGTGGCTACACCTTC
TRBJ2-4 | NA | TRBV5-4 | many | CASSLPGAKNIQYF | TGTGCCAGCAGCTTGCCAGGGGCCAAAAACATTCAGTACTTC